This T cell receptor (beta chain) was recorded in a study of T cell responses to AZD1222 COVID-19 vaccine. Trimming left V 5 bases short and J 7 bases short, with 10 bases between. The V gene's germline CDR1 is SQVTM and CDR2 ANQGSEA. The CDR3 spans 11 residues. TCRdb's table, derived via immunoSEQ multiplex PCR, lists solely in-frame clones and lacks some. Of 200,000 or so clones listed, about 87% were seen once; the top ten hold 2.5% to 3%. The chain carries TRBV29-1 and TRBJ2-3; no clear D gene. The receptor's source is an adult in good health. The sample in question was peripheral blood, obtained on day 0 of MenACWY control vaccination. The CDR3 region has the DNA TGCAGCGTTCATGTCTCCAATACGCAGTATTTT. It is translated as CSVHVSNTQYF.